The next 25 T cell receptor beta chains were all read from a single sample in a study of cytomegalovirus exposure and HLA in healthy donors. 60 Vbeta and 13 Jbeta primers were used in PCR. Only in-frame clones appear in the TCRdb table, and some are missing; sequencing was by immunoSEQ multiplex PCR. The table records about 160,000 clones, about 75% of them present only once. What was sequenced was PBMCs. These receptors were obtained from a female donor in good health and CMV-seronegative.

V is TRBV19 and J is TRBJ1-2, with 8 positions matching TRBD1. V dropped 5 bases and J dropped 5; count of bases not matched to a gene: 1. The length of the CDR3 is 12 residues. From germline, CDR1 is LNHDA and CDR2 SQIVND (reference sequence). Here the CDR3 reads CASSRDRYGYTF. The CDR3 region has the DNA TGTGCCAGTAGTCGGGACAGGTATGGCTACACCTTC.

The sample holds a few counts of this clone. The chain carries TRBV5-4 and TRBJ2-7; possibly TRBD2 for D (5 bases). Germline loops: CDR1 SGHNT, CDR2 YYREEE (reference sequence). Trimming removed 4 bases at V and 3 bases at J, with 11 bases between. The CDR3 loop spans 13 amino acids. The CDR3 region has the DNA TGTGCCAGCAGCATCGGCGGGTACTACGAGCAGTACTTC. This gives the protein CASSIGGYYEQYF.

A few counts support this clone. The chain uses TRBV19 and TRBJ2-3; D may be TRBD1 (6 bases). The V gene lost 5 bases and the J gene lost 1 base, with 13 bases spanning the gap. This CDR3 is 15 amino acids long. CDR1 is LNHDA, CDR2 SQIVND, per germline (reference sequence). The CDR3, as DNA: TGTGCCAGTAGTGGCCACAGGGCTGGCACAGATACGCAGTATTTT. Residues: CASSGHRAGTDTQYF.

V gene TRBV18 combines with J gene TRBJ2-7; no definite D call. Germline V CDR1 and CDR2: KGHSH, LQKENI. V was shortened by 5 bases and J by 3 bases, with 8 bases between the two germline ends. This CDR3 comprises 12 residues. CDR3 region: CASSSRHYEQYF. The CDR3, as DNA: TGTGCCAGCTCATCGAGGCACTACGAGCAGTACTTC.

This clone was seen a few times. V usage is TRBV29-1 and J usage is TRBJ2-1; 12 nucleotides match TRBD2. CDR1 and CDR2 (germline): SQVTM, ANQGSEA. Trimming at V came to 4 bases and at J to 0 bases, leaving 7 bases not matched to a gene. The CDR3 has 17 amino acids. The CDR3 nucleotides read TGCAGCGTTGTAGTTCCTAGCGGGGGGGCCTCCTACAATGAGCAGTTCTTC. Amino acids: CSVVVPSGGASYNEQFF.

The chain links TRBV6-1 to TRBJ1-5; 9 bases agree with TRBD1. In germline, CDR1 is MNHNS, CDR2 SASEGT. V lost 5 bases and J lost 4; bases outside the gene matches: 3. The CDR3 has 14 amino acids. The CDR3 region has the DNA TGTGCCAGCAGTCGGGGACAGGGAAATCAGCCCCAGCATTTT. Its translation is CASSRGQGNQPQHF.

The gene calls are TRBV6-6 and TRBJ1-4, with 7 positions matching TRBD1. Germline V gene sequence: CDR1 MNHNY, CDR2 SVGAGI (reference sequence). CDR3 size: 14 residues. J was trimmed by 6 bases and V by 5 bases; bases with no gene match: 6. The CDR3, as DNA: TGTGCCAGCAGTGACAGGGAAGGGGATGAAAAACTGTTTTTT. It codes for CASSDREGDEKLFF.

The V call is TRBV5-1, the J call TRBJ1-4, with 9 bases matching TRBD1. Trimming at V came to 3 bases and at J to 8 bases, leaving 8 bases not matched to a gene. The germline V gene has CDR1 SGHRS and CDR2 YFSETQ. The CDR3 is 15 residues long. In DNA form, the CDR3 reads TGCGCCAGCAGCTGGGGACAGGGATGGAGGGAAAAACTGTTTTTT. Its protein is CASSWGQGWREKLFF.

Only a few counts were recorded for this clone. The rearrangement uses TRBV12-5 and TRBJ1-5; D unresolved. The V gene lost 1 base and the J gene lost 3 bases, with 7 bases spanning the gap. The CDR3 totals 14 residues. Per the germline V gene, CDR1 is LGHNT and CDR2 is FRNRAP. The DNA of the CDR3 is TGTGCTAGTGGTTTGGGACTGATCAATCAGCCCCAGCATTTT. Translating it yields CASGLGLINQPQHF.

This rearrangement joins TRBV7-9 to TRBJ2-1; 9 positions match TRBD2. Trimming cost V 2 bases and J 8 bases; bases outside gene matches: 7. The CDR3 has 15 amino acids. Germline-derived CDR1 and CDR2 are SEHNR and FQNEAQ (reference sequence). This CDR3 is CASSLRASGIDEQFF. In nucleotides, the CDR3 is TGTGCCAGCAGCTTAAGAGCTAGCGGGATCGATGAGCAGTTCTTC.

This clone was detected only a few times. The rearrangement links TRBV11-1 to TRBJ1-2, with D maybe TRBD1 (5 bases). The CDR3 loop spans 14 amino acids. The V end lost 3 bases, the J end lost 5 bases, and 13 bases lay between the germline ends. The germline V gene has CDR1 SGHAT and CDR2 FQDESV (reference sequence). The CDR3 sequence is CASSLVPGQYGYTF. The CDR3 DNA follows: TGTGCCAGCAGCTTGGTGCCAGGGCAATATGGCTACACCTTC.

CDR3 residues: CASSLVAGLATYNEQFF. The CDR3 DNA reads as TGTGCCAGCAGCTTGGTGGCCGGACTAGCGACTTACAATGAGCAGTTCTTC. The chain uses TRBV5-5 and TRBJ2-1; 9 bases match TRBD2. Losses at the gene ends were 0 bases for V and 4 bases for J; bases not matched to a gene: 8. This CDR3 has 17 amino acids. Per the germline V gene, CDR1 is SGHKS and CDR2 is YYEKEE (reference sequence).

The chain employs TRBV7-9 and TRBJ2-2; D is uncertain. This CDR3 spans 11 amino acids. CDR1 and CDR2 (germline): SEHNR, FQNEAQ (reference sequence). V was shortened by 10 bases and J by 6 bases, with 9 bases between the two germline ends. CDR3 in DNA: TGTGCCACCCCTCGTTCCGGGGAGCTGTTTTTT. It yields the protein CATPRSGELFF.

The chain couples TRBV5-6 to TRBJ1-5; perhaps TRBD1 as D (5 bases). The V gene's germline CDR1 is SGHDT and CDR2 YYEEEE. The CDR3 covers 15 residues. V lost 4 bases, J lost 1 base, and 12 bases lay in between. The CDR3 DNA reads TGTGCCAGCAGCAAGCAGGGCCTCAGCAATCAGCCCCAGCATTTT. It is translated as CASSKQGLSNQPQHF.

This clone was detected only a few times. The rearrangement joins TRBV7-9 to TRBJ1-2; weak D call: TRBD1 (6 bases). CDR1 is SEHNR, CDR2 FQNEAQ, per germline (reference sequence). This CDR3 has 14 residues. The V and J ends lost 0 bases and 5 bases respectively, with 10 bases between them. In nucleotides, the CDR3 is TGTGCCAGCAGCTTAGCGGGGACACCTTATGGCTACACCTTC. Protein product: CASSLAGTPYGYTF.

This clone was seen only a few times. The J gene is TRBJ2-2, the V gene TRBV11-3; 8 bases line up with TRBD1. CDR3 length: 15 amino acids. V was pared by 4 bases and J by 6 bases, with 7 bases of the junction left unmatched. Germline loops: CDR1 SGHNT, CDR2 YENEEA. CDR3: CASSSGQAISGELFF. The CDR3 region has the DNA TGTGCCAGCAGCTCGGGACAGGCGATTTCCGGGGAGCTGTTTTTT.

The chain carries TRBV11-2 and TRBJ2-1; no clear D. CDR1 SGHAT and CDR2 FQNNGV come from the germline V gene. V lost 0 bases to trimming and J lost 10 bases, with 10 bases between them. The CDR3 runs 13 residues. In DNA, the CDR3 is TGTGCCAGCAGCTTAGATTCTGACTTGGAGCAGTTCTTC. This translates into CASSLDSDLEQFF.

This chain links TRBV2 with TRBJ2-1; 14 positions match TRBD2. From germline, CDR1 is SNHLY and CDR2 FYNNEI. With V trimmed by 6 bases and J by 0 bases, 10 bases remained unmatched. The CDR3 is 19 residues long. This CDR3 reads CASRQTSGGVMNSYNEQFF. Here the CDR3 DNA reads TGTGCCAGCAGGCAGACTAGCGGGGGGGTGATGAACTCCTACAATGAGCAGTTCTTC.

The chain is built from TRBV7-8 and TRBJ2-5; D is unclear. The ends were cut back, 5 bases at V and 4 bases at J, with 5 bases in the middle. This CDR3 is 11 amino acids long. Germline V gene lookup returns CDR1 SGHVS and CDR2 FQNEAQ. Here the CDR3 DNA reads TGTGCCAGCAGCAGTAGAGAGACCCAGTACTTC. As protein: CASSSRETQYF.

V gene TRBV6-6 combines with J gene TRBJ1-2; D perhaps matches TRBD1 (5 bases). CDR1 is MNHNY, CDR2 SVGAGI, per germline (reference sequence). The V and J ends lost 7 bases and 8 bases respectively, with 11 bases between them. This CDR3 region has 11 residues. The CDR3 reads CASTLGGGYTF. CDR3 in DNA: TGTGCCAGCACCCTGGGGGGGGGCTACACCTTC.

The CDR3 loop reads CASSRLAVSYNEQFF. The CDR3 nucleotides are TGTGCCAGTAGTAGACTAGCGGTGTCCTACAATGAGCAGTTCTTC. The V gene is TRBV19, the J gene TRBJ2-1; TRBD2 aligns across 9 bases. With V trimmed by 4 bases and J by 1 base, 2 bases remained unmatched. Germline V CDR1 and CDR2: LNHDA, SQIVND (reference sequence). The CDR3 totals 15 residues.

The chain is built from TRBV9 and TRBJ2-3; 11 bases align to TRBD2. There are 15 residues in the CDR3. CDR1 and CDR2 from the germline V gene are SGDLS and YYNGEE. The junction had 4 bases not matched to a gene; V was cut back by 2 bases and J by 5 bases. The CDR3 nucleotides read TGTGCCAGCAGCGTCACTAGCGGGAGTGGAGATACGCAGTATTTT. This codes for CASSVTSGSGDTQYF.

The V and J genes are TRBV7-2 and TRBJ2-5; D is unresolved. The ends were cut back, 1 base at V and 1 base at J, with 7 bases in the middle. CDR3 size: 14 residues. Germline loops: CDR1 SGHTA, CDR2 FQGNSA. The CDR3 loop reads CASSLGRAQETQYF. For the CDR3, the DNA is TGTGCCAGCAGCTTAGGCCGAGCCCAAGAGACCCAGTACTTC.

The genes are TRBV2 and TRBJ1-1; TRBD1 is a possible D gene (6 bases). The ends were cut back, 3 bases at V and 10 bases at J, with 15 bases in the middle. Germline V gene sequence: CDR1 SNHLY, CDR2 FYNNEI. CDR3 length equals 13 residues. The CDR3 sequence: CASSDQGRVGAFF. Here the CDR3 DNA reads TGTGCCAGCAGTGATCAGGGGCGGGTAGGAGCTTTCTTT.

This clone was counted once. The chain couples TRBV4-2 to TRBJ2-1, with D perhaps TRBD1 (6 bases). Between the trimmed V and J ends, which lost 4 bases and 6 bases, there was a span of 13 bases. Germline values: CDR1 LGHNA, CDR2 YNFKEQ. CDR3 length: 14 residues. The CDR3 coding sequence is TGTGCCAGCAGCCCGGGGACAAACTCCAATGAGCAGTTCTTC. This translates into CASSPGTNSNEQFF.